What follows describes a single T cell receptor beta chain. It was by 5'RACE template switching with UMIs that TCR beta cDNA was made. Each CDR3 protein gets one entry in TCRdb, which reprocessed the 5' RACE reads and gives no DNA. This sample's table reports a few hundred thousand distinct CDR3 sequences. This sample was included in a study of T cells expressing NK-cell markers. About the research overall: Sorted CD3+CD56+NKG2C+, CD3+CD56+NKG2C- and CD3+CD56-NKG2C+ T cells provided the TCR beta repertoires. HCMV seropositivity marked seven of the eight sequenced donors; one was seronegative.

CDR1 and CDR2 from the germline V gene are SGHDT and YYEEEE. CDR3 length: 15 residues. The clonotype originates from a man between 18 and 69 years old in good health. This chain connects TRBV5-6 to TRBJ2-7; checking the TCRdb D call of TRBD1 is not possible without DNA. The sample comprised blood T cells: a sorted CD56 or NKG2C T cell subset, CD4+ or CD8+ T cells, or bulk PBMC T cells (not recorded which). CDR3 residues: CASSFLSNRGYEQYF.